Below, 25 T cell receptor beta chains from the same sample are listed, as sequenced in a study of CD8+ T cells in alopecia areata. Treatment defined: oral pan-JAK inhibitor, 5-10 mg twice daily. RNA extraction was followed by reverse transcription into cDNA, which acted as the sequencing template. Profiling relied on immunoSEQ multiplex PCR, and the TCRdb table lists in-frame clones only, not all of them. The profile shows about 250,000 clones, around 64% of them singletons. Sample: CD4+ T cells sorted from blood, taken between weeks 51 and 54, from a patient treated with tofacitinib. These TCRs come from a human donor with alopecia areata.

This clone was picked up a small number of times. V and J are TRBV29-1 and TRBJ2-3; 9 bases fit TRBD2. This CDR3 is 13 amino acids long. The ends lost 7 bases at V and 3 bases at J; junction bases unmatched: 5. Germline CDR1 reads SQVTM; CDR2 reads ANQGSEA. As DNA, the CDR3 is TGCAGCGCTTCTAGCGGGGCGACAGATACGCAGTATTTT. As protein: CSASSGATDTQYF.

The chain is built from TRBV13 and TRBJ1-6; tentatively, D is TRBD1 (5 bases). V gave up 2 bases and J gave up 10 bases, with 12 bases separating them. The CDR3 extends over 14 amino acids. The germline gives CDR1 PRHDT, CDR2 FYEKMQ (reference sequence). Here the CDR3 DNA reads TGTGCCAGCAGCTTATTAGGGGACCTCTCACCCCTCCACTTT. Translation gives CASSLLGDLSPLHF.

The chain recombines TRBV6-5 with TRBJ1-5; 7 positions agree with TRBD1. The ends lost 6 bases at V and 1 base at J; junction bases unmatched: 3. This CDR3 is built from 14 residues. The germline gives CDR1 MNHEY, CDR2 SVGAGI. The chain's CDR3 is CASRQGLSNQPQHF. The CDR3 coding sequence is TGTGCCAGCAGACAGGGGTTGAGCAATCAGCCCCAGCATTTT.

This clone was recorded a few times. This chain uses TRBV5-5 with TRBJ1-1; D is unclear. Trimming pared 9 bases from V and 0 bases from J, leaving 12 bases between. This CDR3 has 13 residues. CDR1 and CDR2 from the germline V gene are SGHKS and YYEKEE (reference sequence). The CDR3 sequence: CATLIDLNTEAFF. The DNA of the CDR3 is TGTGCCACCCTTATAGATTTGAACACTGAAGCTTTCTTT.

This chain links TRBV30 with TRBJ2-5, with TRBD2 matching over 13 bases. V was pared by 1 base and J by 3 bases, with 8 bases of the junction left unmatched. Germline lookup yields CDR1 GTSNPN and CDR2 SVGIG (reference sequence). This CDR3 spans 17 amino acids. Written as DNA, the CDR3 is TGTGCCTGGAGTGCTGCGAGGACTAGCGGGGGTAAAGAGACCCAGTACTTC. Amino acids: CAWSAARTSGGKETQYF.

This clone was detected only once. The rearrangement uses TRBV20-1 and TRBJ1-5, with TRBD1 matching 8 bases. Unmatched junction bases numbered 2, after V lost 6 bases and J lost 7 bases. The CDR3 runs to 11 residues. The germline V gene encodes CDR1 DFQATT and CDR2 SNEGSKA (reference sequence). The CDR3 DNA is TGCAGTGCAGGGACAGGACAGCCCCAGCATTTT. Amino acid sequence: CSAGTGQPQHF.

The chain is built from TRBV30 and TRBJ1-3; 7 nucleotides align to TRBD1. The germline V gene encodes CDR1 GTSNPN and CDR2 SVGIG (reference sequence). V dropped 4 bases and J dropped 2; count of bases not matched to a gene: 5. The CDR3 contains 14 residues. CDR3 region: CAWTPGTAGNTIYF. The DNA for the CDR3 is TGTGCCTGGACCCCCGGGACAGCTGGAAACACCATATATTTT.

This clone turned up a few times. The genes are TRBV2 and TRBJ2-5, with D possibly TRBD1 on 7 matching bases. CDR3 length equals 14 residues. Germline V gene lookup returns CDR1 SNHLY and CDR2 FYNNEI. Trimming removed 4 bases at V and 5 bases at J, with 14 bases between. The CDR3 bases are TGTGCCAGCAGTGGACTCCAGGGGGGCGAGACCCAGTACTTC. Protein sequence: CASSGLQGGETQYF. Full variable domain (remainder filled in from reference TRBV2 and TRBJ2-5): EPEVTQTPSHQVTQMGQEVILRCVPISNHLYFYWYRQILGQKVEFLVSFYNNEISEKSEIFDDQFSVERPDGSNFTLKIRSTKLEDSAMYFCASSGLQGGETQYFGPGTRLLVL.

The V and J genes are TRBV4-2 and TRBJ2-7; 12 bases match TRBD1. The length of the CDR3 is 16 residues. Germline lookup yields CDR1 LGHNA and CDR2 YNFKEQ. Trimming removed 1 base from V and 3 bases from J; junction bases left unmatched: 4. CDR3 coding DNA: TGTGCCAGCAGCCAAGCGGGACAGGGGGCCAACTACGAGCAGTACTTC. As protein: CASSQAGQGANYEQYF.

Only one count was recorded for this clone. The chain carries TRBV11-2 and TRBJ2-7; possibly TRBD2 for D (6 bases). The length of the CDR3 is 13 residues. Trimming left V 5 bases short and J 0 bases short, with 8 bases between. Per germline, CDR1 SGHAT and CDR2 FQNNGV. The CDR3 sequence: CASSTTSSYEQYF. The CDR3 DNA is TGTGCCAGCAGCACGACTAGCTCCTACGAGCAGTACTTC.

The chain combines TRBV7-2 with TRBJ2-1; D gene uncertain. The CDR3 contains 11 residues. Germline CDR1 SGHTA, CDR2 FQGNSA. Between the trimmed V and J ends, which lost 5 bases and 13 bases, there was a span of 12 bases. The CDR3 nucleotides read TGTGCCAGCAGCCGGACGAGGTACCAGTTCTTC. Translating gives CASSRTRYQFF.

CDR3 sequence: CAWISTAGYGYTF. Here the CDR3 DNA reads TGTGCCTGGATAAGTACAGCGGGTTATGGCTACACCTTC. This chain connects TRBV30 to TRBJ1-2; D remains unclear. Deletions cut 4 bases from V and 5 bases from J, with 14 bases between. Germline lookup yields CDR1 GTSNPN and CDR2 SVGIG (reference sequence). The CDR3 loop spans 13 amino acids. The whole variable domain, remainder taken from reference TRBV30 and TRBJ1-2, is SQTIHQWPATLVQPVGSPLSLECTVEGTSNPNLYWYRQAAGRGLQLLFYSVGIGQISSEVPQNLSASRPQDRQFILSSKKLLLSDSGFYLCAWISTAGYGYTFGSGTRLTVV.

The genes are TRBV7-3 and TRBJ2-5, with TRBD2 matching over 12 bases. The V and J ends lost 2 bases and 2 bases, in that order; junction bases with no gene match: 0. The CDR3 sequence is 15 residues long. The germline gives CDR1 SGHTA, CDR2 FQGTGA. CDR3 DNA sequence: TGTGCCAGCAGCTTACTAGCGGGGGGGCAAGAGACCCAGTACTTC. This translates into CASSLLAGGQETQYF. Together with reference TRBV7-3 and TRBJ2-5, the CDR3 gives the full variable domain: GAGVSQTPSNKVTEKGKYVELRCDPISGHTALYWYRQSLGQGPEFLIYFQGTGAADDSGLPNDRFFAVRPEGSVSTLKIQRTERGDSAVYLCASSLLAGGQETQYFGPGTRLLVL.

The V gene is TRBV30, the J gene TRBJ2-1; 7 bases line up with TRBD2. This CDR3 has 12 amino acids. Germline assignment: CDR1 GTSNPN and CDR2 SVGIG (reference sequence). V lost 7 bases, J lost 10 bases, and 10 bases stayed unmatched. CDR3 residues: CASGGLLWEQFF. The CDR3, as DNA: TGTGCCTCGGGGGGACTTCTTTGGGAGCAGTTCTTC.

The chain carries TRBV25-1 and TRBJ2-7; D is unclear. This CDR3 has 12 amino acids. V was shortened by 2 bases and J by 3 bases, with 5 bases between the two germline ends. CDR1 and CDR2 (germline): MGHDK, SYGVNS. This CDR3 reads CASSENYYEQYF. CDR3 in DNA: TGTGCCAGCAGTGAAAATTACTACGAGCAGTACTTC.

The chain carries TRBV6-6 and TRBJ1-5, with D tentatively TRBD1 (6 bases). Germline V gene lookup returns CDR1 MNHNY and CDR2 SVGAGI (reference sequence). CDR3 length: 15 residues. Trimming took 6 bases from V and 4 from J, leaving 16 bases between them. CDR3 region: CASRTRTGWNQPQHF. Here the CDR3 DNA reads TGTGCCAGCAGGACCCGAACAGGGTGGAATCAGCCCCAGCATTTT.

This chain connects TRBV4-2 to TRBJ1-2, with a tentative D call TRBD1 (5 bases). The CDR3 runs 16 residues. With 4 bases removed from V and 1 base from J, the gap between germline ends came to 16 bases. Germline V gives CDR1 LGHNA, CDR2 YNFKEQ. In nucleotides, the CDR3 is TGTGCCAGCAGCCCCTCGTCCGGGACGGATAACTATGGCTACACCTTC. Translation: CASSPSSGTDNYGYTF.

J is TRBJ1-2 and V is TRBV15; D gene ambiguous. Trimming removed 1 base from V and 8 bases from J, with 8 bases in between. The CDR3 has 12 amino acids. Germline values: CDR1 LNHNV, CDR2 YYDKDF (reference sequence). CDR3 residues: CATSRGAGGYTF. CDR3 nucleotide sequence: TGTGCCACCAGCAGAGGTGCGGGAGGCTACACCTTC.

The chain uses TRBV7-8 and TRBJ1-6, with D hard to call. CDR1 and CDR2 from the germline V gene are SGHVS and FQNEAQ. V shed 0 bases and J shed 14 bases, with 14 bases lying between them. The CDR3 extends over 14 amino acids. The chain's CDR3 is CASSLAAPPRALHF. The CDR3 coding sequence is TGTGCCAGCAGCTTAGCGGCGCCCCCGAGGGCCCTCCACTTT.

The rearrangement links TRBV9 to TRBJ2-1; D is unresolved. The CDR3 is 14 residues long. Germline loops: CDR1 SGDLS, CDR2 YYNGEE. The V gene lost 0 bases and the J gene lost 9 bases, with 13 bases spanning the gap. This CDR3 reads CASSVEVIGSEQFF. DNA of the CDR3: TGTGCCAGCAGCGTAGAAGTGATAGGCTCTGAGCAGTTCTTC.

As concerns this clone: Other DNA sequences of this sample code for an identical CDR3. The J gene is TRBJ1-6, the V gene TRBV30, with 8 bases aligning to TRBD1. The V gene end was trimmed by 3 bases and the J gene end by 10 bases; junction bases not matched to a gene: 5. CDR1 and CDR2 from the germline V gene are GTSNPN and SVGIG (reference sequence). There are 13 residues in the CDR3. This chain's CDR3 is CAWSGQGGSPLHF. CDR3 DNA sequence: TGTGCCTGGAGCGGACAGGGTGGATCACCCCTCCACTTT.

The chain employs TRBV4-1 and TRBJ2-7; perhaps TRBD1 as D (6 bases). This CDR3 comprises 13 residues. Germline CDR1 MGHRA, CDR2 YSYEKL. V was pared by 2 bases and J by 5 bases, with 10 bases between. The CDR3 reads CASSQIDRNEQYF. The CDR3 DNA follows: TGCGCCAGCAGCCAAATAGACAGGAACGAGCAGTACTTC.

The genes are TRBV5-6 and TRBJ2-3; TRBD2 might be the D (6 bases). The CDR3 consists of 15 residues. Germline V lookup: CDR1 SGHDT, CDR2 YYEEEE. Trimming left V 4 bases short and J 1 base short, with 13 bases between. Here the CDR3 DNA reads TGTGCCAGCAGCGTCCGTACGGGGGGCACAGATACGCAGTATTTT. Translating gives CASSVRTGGTDTQYF. Supplemented by reference TRBV5-6 and TRBJ2-3, the full variable domain reads DAGVTQSPTHLIKTRGQQVTLRCSPKSGHDTVSWYQQALGQGPQFIFQYYEEEERQRGNFPDRFSGHQFPNYSSELNVNALLLGDSALYLCASSVRTGGTDTQYFGPGTRLTVL.

The V call is TRBV5-6, the J call TRBJ1-4; possibly TRBD1 for D (6 bases). The CDR3 has 14 residues. The V gene's germline CDR1 is SGHDT and CDR2 YYEEEE. V was cut by 2 bases and J by 7 bases, with 12 bases left in between. The CDR3 nucleotides read TGTGCCAGCAGCTTTTGGGGGCATTTTGAAAAACTGTTTTTT. Translating it yields CASSFWGHFEKLFF.

This clone was recorded a few times. V and J are TRBV7-9 and TRBJ2-1; TRBD2 matches 11 bases. The germline V gene encodes CDR1 SEHNR and CDR2 FQNEAQ (reference sequence). CDR3 length: 15 residues. V was clipped by 0 bases and J by 7 bases; unmatched bases: 2. CDR3 loop: CASSLAGTSGNEQFF. CDR3 DNA sequence: TGTGCCAGCAGCTTAGCGGGGACTAGCGGTAATGAGCAGTTCTTC.